The 16 T cell receptor beta chains in this list originate from one sample, sequenced in a study of shared clonotypes between healthy human individuals. Measured with immunoSEQ multiplex PCR; TCRdb has only the in-frame clones, and not every one. Of under 2.5 million clones in the sample, roughly 90% are singletons; the top ten hold 0.37%. Sequences were obtained from naive CD4+ T cells from PBMCs. The subset is: CD45RA+ positively selected. The source of these receptors is a man in his late teens or twenties in good health. Some clones in this sample may be carry-over from other donors' samples.

A single count supports this clone. The V and J genes are TRBV2 and TRBJ2-3, with 11 bases fitting TRBD2. Germline loops: CDR1 SNHLY, CDR2 FYNNEI. The V gene end was trimmed by 5 bases and the J gene end by 1 base; junction bases not matched to a gene: 5. The CDR3 sequence is 16 residues long. CDR3 sequence: CASSYVLAGGTDTQYF. In DNA form, the CDR3 reads TGTGCCAGCAGTTATGTACTAGCGGGAGGCACAGATACGCAGTATTTT.

The count of this clone is one. This chain connects TRBV19 to TRBJ1-5; D is perhaps TRBD1 (6 bases). Deletions cut 9 bases from V and 6 bases from J, with 18 bases between. Germline CDR1 reads LNHDA; CDR2 reads SQIVND (reference sequence). The CDR3 has 14 residues. The CDR3 DNA reads as TGTGCCAGCAGTGGGCAGGGAGGGGGTCAGCCCCAGCATTTT. Amino acid sequence: CASSGQGGGQPQHF.

Concerning this clone itself: Different DNA sequences within this sample yield the same CDR3. CDR3 DNA sequence: TGTGCCAGCTCACCGGGCCTAGCGGCCTACGAGCAGTACTTC. Translating it yields CASSPGLAAYEQYF. The chain recombines TRBV18 with TRBJ2-7; TRBD2 matches at 7 bases. The V and J ends lost 3 bases and 2 bases, in that order; junction bases with no gene match: 4. The CDR3 extends over 14 amino acids. Per germline, CDR1 KGHSH and CDR2 LQKENI.

The J gene is TRBJ2-1, the V gene TRBV6-6, with 13 bases that match TRBD2. CDR3 length equals 15 residues. Germline CDR1 is MNHNY and CDR2 is SVGAGI (reference sequence). V trimming: 6 bases; J trimming: 9 bases; junction bases outside the gene matches: 8. As DNA, the CDR3 is TGTGCCAGCAGCCACGGACTAGCGGGAGTGGTTGAGCAGTTCTTC. Its translation: CASSHGLAGVVEQFF.

In this sample, this clone turned up once. The chain recombines TRBV14 with TRBJ2-1; D remains unclear. Per the germline V gene, CDR1 is SGHDN and CDR2 is FVKESK. This CDR3 has 13 residues. V lost 6 bases and J 9 bases, leaving 15 bases between the germline ends. Here the CDR3 DNA reads TGTGCCAGCAGTATCACGGTTCCTGGTGAGCAGTTCTTC. Amino acids: CASSITVPGEQFF. The full variable domain, rest sourced from reference TRBV14 and TRBJ2-1, is EAGVTQFPSHSVIEKGQTVTLRCDPISGHDNLYWYRRVMGKEIKFLLHFVKESKQDESGMPNNRFLAERTGGTYSTLKVQPAELEDSGVYFCASSITVPGEQFFGPGTRLTVL.

This sequence joins TRBV5-1 and TRBJ2-5, with TRBD2 as a possible D gene (6 bases). CDR3 length: 18 residues. The germline V and J ends were trimmed by 3 bases and 0 bases, with 21 bases remaining between them. Germline loops: CDR1 SGHRS, CDR2 YFSETQ. The CDR3 bases are TGCGCCAGCAGCTCCCAAACCCCCTCCGGGGGATACCAAGAGACCCAGTACTTC. It is translated as CASSSQTPSGGYQETQYF.

On this clone: Different DNA sequences within this sample yield the same CDR3. This CDR3 is CASSLLAGRDNEQFF. CDR3 in DNA: TGCGCCAGCAGCTTGCTAGCGGGGCGAGACAATGAGCAGTTCTTC. The genes are TRBV5-1 and TRBJ2-1; 9 nucleotides align to TRBD2. This CDR3 is built from 15 residues. Germline trimming cut 1 base from V and 5 bases from J; bases unmatched to any gene: 4. Germline V gives CDR1 SGHRS, CDR2 YFSETQ.

The chain links TRBV11-2 to TRBJ2-1; 8 nucleotides align to TRBD2. Germline V CDR1 and CDR2: SGHAT, FQNNGV. Unmatched junction bases numbered 11, after V lost 5 bases and J lost 5 bases. The CDR3 is 16 amino acids. CDR3 sequence: CASSLVWREVHNEQFF. CDR3 bases: TGTGCCAGCAGCCTAGTCTGGCGGGAGGTCCACAATGAGCAGTTCTTC.

The chain uses TRBV29-1 and TRBJ2-2; 11 positions match TRBD2. The trim removed 4 bases at V and 5 bases at J, leaving 6 bases unmatched. Germline V gene data show CDR1 as SQVTM and CDR2 as ANQGSEA. The CDR3 extends over 15 amino acids. The CDR3 nucleotides read TGCAGCGTTGTAACTAGCGGGAGCATAACCGGGGAGCTGTTTTTT. As protein: CSVVTSGSITGELFF.

This chain uses TRBV14 with TRBJ2-7; 8 bases are a match to TRBD2. Germline V gene data show CDR1 as SGHDN and CDR2 as FVKESK. V trimming: 1 base; J trimming: 3 bases; junction bases outside the gene matches: 5. This CDR3 is built from 15 residues. The DNA for the CDR3 is TGTGCCAGCAGCCAAGGGTCGAGCGGGGGCTACGAGCAGTACTTC. Translated: CASSQGSSGGYEQYF. Full variable domain (remainder filled in from reference TRBV14 and TRBJ2-7): EAGVTQFPSHSVIEKGQTVTLRCDPISGHDNLYWYRRVMGKEIKFLLHFVKESKQDESGMPNNRFLAERTGGTYSTLKVQPAELEDSGVYFCASSQGSSGGYEQYFGPGTRLTVT.

This chain joins TRBV2 and TRBJ2-6, with TRBD1 matching over 7 bases. Looked up from germline, CDR1 is SNHLY and CDR2 is FYNNEI. The J segment lost 1 base and the V segment lost 4 bases, leaving 10 bases of the junction unmatched. The CDR3 contains 18 residues. CDR3 nucleotide sequence: TGTGCCAGCAGTGTTCAGGGGGTGCGCCTGTCTGGGGCCAACGTCCTGACTTTC. Residues: CASSVQGVRLSGANVLTF.

The chain joins TRBV19 to TRBJ2-3; D gene unclear. The CDR3 has 13 amino acids. CDR1 is LNHDA and CDR2 is SQIVND in the germline V gene (reference sequence). Trimming removed 5 bases at V and 2 bases at J, with 8 bases between. CDR3 sequence: CASSVGFTDTQYF. The DNA for the CDR3 is TGTGCCAGTAGTGTGGGCTTCACAGATACGCAGTATTTT.

The genes are TRBV10-2 and TRBJ2-5; 10 bases agree with TRBD2. V trimming: 9 bases; J trimming: 2 bases; junction bases outside the gene matches: 15. Germline values: CDR1 WSHSY, CDR2 SAAADI. The CDR3 is 17 residues long. The chain's CDR3 is CASKTLAGGLRQETQYF. The CDR3 DNA sequence: TGCGCCAGTAAAACTTTAGCGGGAGGCCTCCGACAAGAGACCCAGTACTTC.

The chain employs TRBV11-2 and TRBJ2-7, with a tentative D call TRBD1 (6 bases). Germline V gene sequence: CDR1 SGHAT, CDR2 FQNNGV. This CDR3 has 14 residues. Trimming removed 1 base at V and 3 bases at J, with 10 bases between. CDR3 region: CASSLAGQLYEQYF. CDR3 bases: TGTGCCAGCAGCTTAGCTGGACAGCTCTACGAGCAGTACTTC.

This chain connects TRBV6-5 to TRBJ1-4, with 8 positions matching TRBD1. The CDR3 spans 14 residues. In germline, CDR1 is MNHEY, CDR2 SVGAGI. The V segment lost 6 bases and the J segment 8 bases; nucleotides outside the gene matches: 8. The CDR3 coding sequence is TGTGCCAGCAGATTATTCGACAGGGGCGAAAAACTGTTTTTT. Its protein is CASRLFDRGEKLFF.

This clone appeared a single time. V gene TRBV9 combines with J gene TRBJ2-3, with a weak D call TRBD2 (6 bases). V shed 0 bases and J shed 5 bases, with 10 bases lying between them. The germline V gene has CDR1 SGDLS and CDR2 YYNGEE. The CDR3 has 14 amino acids. CDR3 sequence: CASSVVTGGDTQYF. CDR3 nucleotide sequence: TGTGCCAGCAGCGTAGTAACCGGGGGAGATACGCAGTATTTT. Full variable domain (missing parts from reference TRBV9 and TRBJ2-3): DSGVTQTPKHLITATGQRVTLRCSPRSGDLSVYWYQQSLDQGLQFLIQYYNGEERAKGNILERFSAQQFPDLHSELNLSSLELGDSALYFCASSVVTGGDTQYFGPGTRLTVL.